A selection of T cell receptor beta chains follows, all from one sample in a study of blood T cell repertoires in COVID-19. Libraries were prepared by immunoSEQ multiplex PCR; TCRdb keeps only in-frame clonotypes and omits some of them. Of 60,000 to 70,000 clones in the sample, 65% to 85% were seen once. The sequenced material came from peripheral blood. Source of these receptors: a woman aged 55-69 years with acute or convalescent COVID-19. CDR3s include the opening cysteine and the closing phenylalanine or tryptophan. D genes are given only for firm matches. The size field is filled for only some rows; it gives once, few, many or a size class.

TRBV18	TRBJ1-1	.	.	TGTGCCAGCTCACCACAGGAAGTACAGGGCAGCCAACAAGCTTTCTTT	CASSPQEVQGSQQAFF
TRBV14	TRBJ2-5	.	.	TGTGCCAGCAGCCAGGTGCGAGAGACCCAGTACTTC	CASSQVRETQYF
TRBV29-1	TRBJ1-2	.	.	TGCAGCGTGGCAGGGGATAACTATGGCTACACCTTC	CSVAGDNYGYTF
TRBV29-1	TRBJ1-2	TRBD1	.	TGCAGCGTTGAGGGACAGGGGACTAACTATGGCTACACCTTC	CSVEGQGTNYGYTF
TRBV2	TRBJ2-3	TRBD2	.	TGTGCCAGCGTGGGGACTAGCGGGTATTTT	CASVGTSGYF
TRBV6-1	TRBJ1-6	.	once	TGTGCCAGCAGTGACAACTATAATTCACCCCTCCACTTT	CASSDNYNSPLHF
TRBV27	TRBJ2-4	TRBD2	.	TGTGCCAGCAGTCTCGGGACTAGCGGGGGCCCCTCGACCAAAAACATTCAGTACTTC	CASSLGTSGGPSTKNIQYF
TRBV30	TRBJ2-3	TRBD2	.	TGTGCCTGGATGGGGGGGGTCGGAGATACGCAGTATTTT	CAWMGGVGDTQYF
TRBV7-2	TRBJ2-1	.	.	TGTGCCAGCAGCTTAGCGCTCTCCGGGGTACAGTGGGTCTATGAGCAGTTCTTC	CASSLALSGVQWVYEQFF
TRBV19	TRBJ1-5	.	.	TGTGCCAGTAGTAACGGACGGTTACGGGGGGATTTTAATCAGCCCCAGCATTTT	CASSNGRLRGDFNQPQHF
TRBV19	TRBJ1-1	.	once	TGTGCCAGTACCCATATAGGGGACACTGAAGCTTTCTTT	CASTHIGDTEAFF
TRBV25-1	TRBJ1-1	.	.	TGTGCCAGCAGGAGGGAGTGGAACACTGAAGCTTTCTTT	CASRREWNTEAFF
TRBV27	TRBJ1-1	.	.	TGTGCCAGCAGTTTTTATATGGCCACTGAAGCTTTCTTT	CASSFYMATEAFF
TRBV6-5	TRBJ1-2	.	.	TGTGCCAGCATTCGGGGGGCGACTAACTATGGCTACACCTTC	CASIRGATNYGYTF
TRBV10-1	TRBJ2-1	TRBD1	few	TGCGCCACCCCGGGACAGGGGCCCCCCGGTGAAAATGAGCAGTTCTTC	CATPGQGPPGENEQFF
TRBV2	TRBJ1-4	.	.	TGTGCCAGCAGTCCATTTGGGGGGGTTGCAACTAATGAAAAACTGTTTTTT	CASSPFGGVATNEKLFF
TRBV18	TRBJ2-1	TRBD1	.	TGTGCCAGCTCACCACTCCTCTGGACAGGGGAGAATGAGCAGTTCTTC	CASSPLLWTGENEQFF
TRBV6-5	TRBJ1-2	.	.	TGTGCCAGCACTACGACAGGAGCGAACTCCTATGGCTACACCTTC	CASTTTGANSYGYTF
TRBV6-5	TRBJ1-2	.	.	TGTGCCAGCAGTACCAGGGGTGACTATGGCTACACCTTC	CASSTRGDYGYTF
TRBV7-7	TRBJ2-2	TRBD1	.	TGTGCCAGCAGCAATTTACAGGGGATTGGCACCGGGGAGCTGTTTTTT	CASSNLQGIGTGELFF
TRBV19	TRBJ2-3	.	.	TGTGCCAGTAGTTCGCGGGGTACAGATACGCAGTATTTT	CASSSRGTDTQYF
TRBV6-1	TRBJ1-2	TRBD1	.	TGTGCCAGCAGTGAAGTGGCAGGGGGCGGCTACACCTTC	CASSEVAGGGYTF
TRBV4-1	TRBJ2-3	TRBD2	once	TGCGCCAGCAGCCAATCGGCGGGGGGCCCCACAGATACGCAGTATTTT	CASSQSAGGPTDTQYF
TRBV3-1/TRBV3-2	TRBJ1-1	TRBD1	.	TGTGCCAGCAGCCTAGGGACAGGGGCCATGAACACTGAAGCTTTCTTT	CASSLGTGAMNTEAFF
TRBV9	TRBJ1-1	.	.	TGTGCCAGCAGCGTGGGAGATGGTGAAGCTTTCTTT	CASSVGDGEAFF
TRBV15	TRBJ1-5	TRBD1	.	TGTGCCACCAGGTCCGTAGGGACAGCTTATAGCAATCAGCCCCAGCATTTT	CATRSVGTAYSNQPQHF
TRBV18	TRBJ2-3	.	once	TGTGCCAGCTCAGCCAACAGGGCGGATACGCAGTATTTT	CASSANRADTQYF
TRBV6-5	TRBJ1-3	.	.	TGTGCCAGCCGCCCCTATGCTCACTCTGGAAACACCATATATTTT	CASRPYAHSGNTIYF
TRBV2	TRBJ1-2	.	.	TGTGCCAGCAGTGAAAGGAGAATGTTGGAGCCAGGCTACACCTTC	CASSERRMLEPGYTF
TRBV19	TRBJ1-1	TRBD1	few	TGTGCCAGTAGTATAGGGGGACAGGCCGAAGCTTTCTTT	CASSIGGQAEAFF
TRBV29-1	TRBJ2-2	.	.	TGCAGCGCCGCCAGGGGATCCGACACCGGGGAGCTGTTTTTT	CSAARGSDTGELFF
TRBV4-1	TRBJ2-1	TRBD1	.	TGCGCCAGCAGCCAGAGACAGGGGGCTGATGAGCAGTTCTTC	CASSQRQGADEQFF
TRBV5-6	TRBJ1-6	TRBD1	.	TGTGCCAGCAGCTCGAGACCTTACCGGGACAGGGGATGGAATTCACCCCTCCACTTT	CASSSRPYRDRGWNSPLHF
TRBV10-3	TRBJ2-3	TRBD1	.	TGTGCCATCAGTAAGAGGTGGGACAGGGGGCGAGGAGATACGCAGTATTTT	CAISKRWDRGRGDTQYF
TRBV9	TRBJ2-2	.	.	TGTGCCAGCAGCGTAGGGACAGTCGGCGGGGAGCTGTTTTTT	CASSVGTVGGELFF
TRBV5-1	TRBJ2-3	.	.	TGCGCCAGCAGCTCCAATGGGGGGGGCCCAGATACGCAGTATTTT	CASSSNGGGPDTQYF
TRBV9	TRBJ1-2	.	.	TGTGCCAGCAGCGTAGTGGAGTCAGACCCCGGCTACACCTTC	CASSVVESDPGYTF
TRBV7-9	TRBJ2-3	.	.	TGTGCCAGCAGCCCCCGGGGGGCGGGGAGCCAGCTTAGCACAGATACGCAGTATTTT	CASSPRGAGSQLSTDTQYF
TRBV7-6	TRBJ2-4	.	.	TGTGCCAGCAGCTTAGGAGGACAGGGAGGGGACCAGTACTTC	CASSLGGQGGDQYF
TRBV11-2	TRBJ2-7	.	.	TGTGCCAGCAGCTTGCTCCGGGACACATGGGAGCAGTACTTC	CASSLLRDTWEQYF